The 7 T cell receptor beta chains reported below all come from one sample, sequenced in a study of blood T cell repertoires in COVID-19. Assay used: immunoSEQ multiplex PCR; TCRdb lists only in-frame clones, some missing. Here the sample spans some 350,000 clones, approximately 82% being singletons. The sample taken for sequencing was peripheral blood. These receptor sequences come from a young man with active or convalescent COVID-19.

J is TRBJ1-5 and V is TRBV19, with D maybe TRBD1 (5 bases). Trimming pared 3 bases from V and 4 bases from J, leaving 13 bases between. From germline, CDR1 is LNHDA and CDR2 SQIVND (reference sequence). This CDR3 region has 15 residues. The CDR3 loop is CASSMWGVRNQPQHF. CDR3 sequence (DNA): TGTGCCAGTAGTATGTGGGGGGTTAGAAATCAGCCCCAGCATTTT. Using reference TRBV19 and TRBJ1-5 for the parts outside the CDR3, the full variable domain is DGGITQSPKYLFRKEGQNVTLSCEQNLNHDAMYWYRQDPGQGLRLIYYSQIVNDFQKGDIAEGYSVSREKKESFPLTVTSAQKNPTAFYLCASSMWGVRNQPQHFGDGTRLSIL.

V usage is TRBV19 and J usage is TRBJ1-1; 8 nucleotides align to TRBD1. This CDR3 has 13 residues. V gave up 8 bases and J gave up 5 bases; unmatched junction bases: 7. Germline V gives CDR1 LNHDA, CDR2 SQIVND (reference sequence). The CDR3 nucleotides read TGTGCCAGTCTCGCAGGGGGCGAAACTGAAGCTTTCTTT. This encodes CASLAGGETEAFF.

The gene calls are TRBV6-1 and TRBJ2-7, with 10 nucleotides matching TRBD1. In germline, CDR1 is MNHNS, CDR2 SASEGT. V trimming: 0 bases; J trimming: 2 bases; junction bases outside the gene matches: 4. The CDR3 is 16 amino acids. In DNA, the CDR3 is TGTGCCAGCAGTGAAGCGTCCGGACAGGGGGCCTACGAGCAGTACTTC. Residues: CASSEASGQGAYEQYF.

J is TRBJ2-1 and V is TRBV28, with TRBD1 as a possible D gene (6 bases). The CDR3 extends over 13 amino acids. Germline V CDR1 and CDR2: MDHEN, SYDVKM. V lost 6 bases and J lost 8, with 14 bases in between. The CDR3: CASSVTGHDEQFF. DNA for the CDR3: TGTGCCAGCAGCGTTACAGGGCACGATGAGCAGTTCTTC. The full variable domain, in which reference TRBV28 and TRBJ2-1 provide the parts outside the CDR3, is DVKVTQSSRYLVKRTGEKVFLECVQDMDHENMFWYRQDPGLGLRLIYFSYDVKMKEKGDIPEGYSVSREKKERFSLILESASTNQTSMYLCASSVTGHDEQFFGPGTRLTVL.

The chain couples TRBV5-7 to TRBJ1-5; D is possibly TRBD1 (6 bases). TRBV5-7 is identified as an open reading frame with a role that is uncertain. The CDR3 is made up of 17 amino acids. V was trimmed by 0 bases and J by 5 bases, leaving 18 bases between them. The CDR3 spells CASSLAKGGQKYQPQHF. In DNA form, the CDR3 reads TGTGCCAGCAGCTTGGCCAAAGGTGGACAGAAGTATCAGCCCCAGCATTTT.

This clone was counted once. The J gene is TRBJ2-6, the V gene TRBV30, with 9 bases matching TRBD2. The CDR3 loop spans 17 amino acids. V was clipped by 3 bases and J by 0 bases; unmatched bases: 6. Germline V gene data show CDR1 as GTSNPN and CDR2 as SVGIG (reference sequence). CDR3 sequence: CAWRRLAGRSGANVLTF. CDR3 DNA sequence: TGTGCCTGGAGAAGGCTAGCGGGACGCTCTGGGGCCAACGTCCTGACTTTC. Drawing the rest from reference TRBV30 and TRBJ2-6, the complete variable domain is SQTIHQWPATLVQPVGSPLSLECTVEGTSNPNLYWYRQAAGRGLQLLFYSVGIGQISSEVPQNLSASRPQDRQFILSSKKLLLSDSGFYLCAWRRLAGRSGANVLTFGAGSRLTVL.

A single count supports this clone. The chain couples TRBV5-1 to TRBJ2-5; 10 bases map to TRBD1. Germline loops: CDR1 SGHRS, CDR2 YFSETQ. The CDR3 has 15 amino acids. Trimming removed 4 bases from V and 3 bases from J; junction bases left unmatched: 6. The CDR3: CASSNGTGAKETQYF. The DNA of the CDR3 is TGCGCCAGCAGCAACGGGACAGGGGCTAAAGAGACCCAGTACTTC.